A single sample is the source of the 21 T cell receptor beta chains below, sequenced in a study of cytomegalovirus exposure and HLA in healthy donors. A multiplex PCR was run with 60 Vbeta primers and 13 Jbeta primers. Here immunoSEQ multiplex PCR was the method, and the copy in TCRdb shows in-frame clones only, minus some. The sample yields 150,000 to 200,000 clones, around 80% seen once. Material for sequencing was PBMCs. The receptors here all came from a woman in her forties or fifties in good health and CMV-seropositive.

The chain combines TRBV4-1 with TRBJ2-7; maybe TRBD1 (7 bases). Looked up from germline, CDR1 is MGHRA and CDR2 is YSYEKL. The CDR3 covers 15 residues. V lost 3 bases and J 2 bases, leaving 14 bases between the germline ends. In nucleotides, the CDR3 is TGCGCCAGCAGCCAGGAGGGGGCCACGGCCTACGAGCAGTACTTC. Translated: CASSQEGATAYEQYF.

V gene TRBV28 combines with J gene TRBJ2-4; D is possibly TRBD1 (5 bases). Per the germline V gene, CDR1 is MDHEN and CDR2 is SYDVKM. The CDR3 contains 16 residues. V lost 3 bases and J 0 bases, leaving 12 bases between the germline ends. The CDR3 coding sequence is TGTGCCAGCAGTTTTTTATCAGGGTTAGCCAAAAACATTCAGTACTTC. Translated, it gives CASSFLSGLAKNIQYF.

V and J are TRBV7-2 and TRBJ2-1, with D unresolved. Per germline, CDR1 SGHTA and CDR2 FQGNSA. V was clipped by 1 base and J by 10 bases, with 11 bases between them. This CDR3 comprises 13 residues. The CDR3 sequence is CASSLDVVLEQFF. CDR3 DNA sequence: TGTGCCAGCAGCTTAGACGTTGTGCTAGAGCAGTTCTTC.

The chain links TRBV14 to TRBJ1-6, with TRBD1 as a possible D gene (5 bases). The CDR3 runs 15 residues. Trimming removed 2 bases from V and 7 bases from J, with 12 bases in between. Germline V gives CDR1 SGHDN, CDR2 FVKESK. The DNA of the CDR3 is TGTGCCAGCAGCCAATTGACAGAAACAAATTCACCCCTCCACTTT. This translates into CASSQLTETNSPLHF. The full variable domain, rest sourced from reference TRBV14 and TRBJ1-6, is EAGVTQFPSHSVIEKGQTVTLRCDPISGHDNLYWYRRVMGKEIKFLLHFVKESKQDESGMPNNRFLAERTGGTYSTLKVQPAELEDSGVYFCASSQLTETNSPLHFGNGTRLTVT.

The V and J genes are TRBV6-1 and TRBJ1-3; D may be TRBD1 (5 bases). CDR1 and CDR2 (germline): MNHNS, SASEGT. CDR3 size: 15 residues. V lost 9 bases and J 0 bases, leaving 15 bases between the germline ends. CDR3 nucleotides: TGTGCCAGTCGACAGCAAACCTCCTCTGGAAACACCATATATTTT. This codes for CASRQQTSSGNTIYF.

The chain combines TRBV6-5 with TRBJ2-5; 8 bases are a match to TRBD1. CDR3 length: 13 residues. Germline V gene data show CDR1 as MNHEY and CDR2 as SVGAGI. After removal of 6 bases from V and 4 bases from J, the junction contained 4 bases not matched to a gene. The DNA of the CDR3 is TGTGCCAGCAGGGACAGGGTTCTAGAGACCCAGTACTTC. It encodes CASRDRVLETQYF.

V is TRBV29-1 and J is TRBJ1-2; 10 nucleotides agree with TRBD1. Trimming removed 3 bases from V and 4 bases from J; junction bases left unmatched: 5. The CDR3 runs to 14 residues. Germline CDR1 SQVTM, CDR2 ANQGSEA. The CDR3 DNA follows: TGCAGCGTTGACTCCTGGACAGGGGGCTATGGCTACACCTTC. Translating gives CSVDSWTGGYGYTF.

Of note for this clone: Other DNA sequences in this sample translate to the same CDR3. The chain employs TRBV4-3 and TRBJ1-5; perhaps TRBD1 as D (5 bases). The V end lost 0 bases, the J end lost 2 bases, and 11 bases lay between the germline ends. Germline V CDR1 and CDR2: LGHNA, YSLEER. This CDR3 spans 16 amino acids. CDR3 nucleotides: TGCGCCAGCAGCCAAGATTTGCGGGGCGGCAATCAGCCCCAGCATTTT. Amino acid sequence: CASSQDLRGGNQPQHF.

This clone showed up just a few times. The chain couples TRBV28 to TRBJ2-7; 10 bases are a match to TRBD1. The trim removed 6 bases at V and 4 bases at J, leaving 6 bases unmatched. This CDR3 region has 14 residues. Germline values: CDR1 MDHEN, CDR2 SYDVKM. The CDR3 DNA reads as TGTGCCAGCAGGCCCGGGACAGGGGCATACGAGCAGTACTTC. Translating gives CASRPGTGAYEQYF.

The chain uses TRBV4-1 and TRBJ2-5, with 7 bases lining up with TRBD2. Trimming at V came to 1 base and at J to 0 bases, leaving 2 bases not matched to a gene. From germline, CDR1 is MGHRA and CDR2 YSYEKL. There are 15 residues in the CDR3. The CDR3 region has the DNA TGCGCCAGCAGCCAAGCGGGGGGAAACCAAGAGACCCAGTACTTC. Its translation is CASSQAGGNQETQYF.

V and J are TRBV18 and TRBJ1-3; TRBD1 might be the D (5 bases). The CDR3 is 18 residues long. Per germline, CDR1 KGHSH and CDR2 LQKENI. V lost 3 bases, J lost 0 bases, and 18 bases lay in between. CDR3: CASSPVKTDFSSGNTIYF. CDR3 in DNA: TGTGCCAGCTCACCGGTAAAGACAGACTTTAGCTCTGGAAACACCATATATTTT.

The genes are TRBV11-2 and TRBJ2-7, with 9 bases aligning to TRBD2. Germline V CDR1 and CDR2: SGHAT, FQNNGV. The V and J ends lost 5 bases and 3 bases, in that order; junction bases with no gene match: 5. The CDR3 covers 14 residues. Here the CDR3 DNA reads TGTGCCAGCAGCCCCATAGCGGGAGACTACGAGCAGTACTTC. It yields the protein CASSPIAGDYEQYF.

This clone appeared a single time. J is TRBJ2-3 and V is TRBV7-2; 11 nucleotides agree with TRBD2. This CDR3 has 17 amino acids. With 1 base clipped from V and 4 bases from J, the junction kept 7 bases outside the gene matches. Germline CDR1 and CDR2: SGHTA and FQGNSA. The chain's CDR3 is CASSLVASGGMADTQYF. CDR3 bases: TGTGCCAGCAGCTTAGTGGCTAGCGGGGGGATGGCAGATACGCAGTATTTT.

The CDR3 reads CASSLTGTENQPQHF. The CDR3 DNA is TGCGCCAGCAGCTTGACAGGGACGGAGAATCAGCCCCAGCATTTT. V usage is TRBV5-1 and J usage is TRBJ1-5, with a tentative D call TRBD1 (6 bases). V lost 1 base, J lost 4 bases, and 12 bases lay in between. CDR3 length equals 15 residues. Germline assignment: CDR1 SGHRS and CDR2 YFSETQ.

This clone has just a few counts. The chain carries TRBV6-4 and TRBJ2-1, with D maybe TRBD2 (7 bases). V shed 2 bases and J shed 7 bases, with 15 bases lying between them. The length of the CDR3 is 15 residues. Germline CDR1 is MRHNA and CDR2 is SNTAGT. The DNA for the CDR3 is TGTGCCAGCAGTGACGGGCGGGGGCTGGGGAATGAGCAGTTCTTC. This sequence encodes CASSDGRGLGNEQFF.

J is TRBJ2-7 and V is TRBV14; D perhaps matches TRBD2 (6 bases). CDR1 SGHDN and CDR2 FVKESK come from the germline V gene. The CDR3 consists of 16 residues. With 1 base removed from V and 2 bases from J, the gap between germline ends came to 15 bases. The CDR3: CASSQAPGVYTYEQYF. CDR3 sequence (DNA): TGTGCCAGCAGCCAAGCCCCGGGGGTTTACACCTACGAGCAGTACTTC.

The chain is built from TRBV27 and TRBJ2-5; 10 nucleotides line up with TRBD1. CDR3 size: 15 residues. The germline V gene encodes CDR1 MNHEY and CDR2 SMNVEV (reference sequence). The J segment lost 5 bases and the V segment lost 5 bases, leaving 8 bases of the junction unmatched. CDR3 residues: CASSPNPDRGETQYF. The CDR3 bases are TGTGCCAGCAGTCCCAATCCGGACAGGGGGGAGACCCAGTACTTC.

This rearrangement joins TRBV11-2 to TRBJ2-7, with TRBD2 identical over 9 bases. Losses at the gene ends were 7 bases for V and 4 bases for J; bases not matched to a gene: 11. This CDR3 has 15 residues. Germline CDR1 reads SGHAT; CDR2 reads FQNNGV. The CDR3 region has the DNA TGTGCCAGCAACCCCCGGGCGGGAGGGGTATACGAGCAGTACTTC. Its protein product is CASNPRAGGVYEQYF. The complete variable domain, with remaining parts taken from reference TRBV11-2 and TRBJ2-7, reads EAGVAQSPRYKIIEKRQSVAFWCNPISGHATLYWYQQILGQGPKLLIQFQNNGVVDDSQLPKDRFSAERLKGVDSTLKIQPAKLEDSAVYLCASNPRAGGVYEQYFGPGTRLTVT.

The CDR3, as DNA: TGTGCCAGCAGCATGGACAGGACTAACACCGGGGAGCTGTTTTTT. As protein: CASSMDRTNTGELFF. The chain recombines TRBV6-5 with TRBJ2-2; TRBD1 agrees at 7 bases. Germline trimming cut 6 bases from V and 2 bases from J; bases unmatched to any gene: 6. This CDR3 is built from 15 residues. Germline V gives CDR1 MNHEY, CDR2 SVGAGI.

The genes are TRBV28 and TRBJ1-2; TRBD1 is a possible D gene (6 bases). Trimming cost V 1 base and J 9 bases, with 21 bases left between them. There are 16 residues in the CDR3. The germline V gene encodes CDR1 MDHEN and CDR2 SYDVKM. The CDR3 nucleotides read TGTGCCAGCAGTTTATCCGGGACACTGGAATGGAGAAGCTACACCTTC. This gives the protein CASSLSGTLEWRSYTF.

V and J are TRBV7-2 and TRBJ2-7; 9 nucleotides line up with TRBD2. V gave up 3 bases and J gave up 5 bases; unmatched junction bases: 5. This CDR3 comprises 14 residues. In germline, CDR1 is SGHTA, CDR2 FQGNSA. The CDR3 here is CASSLYSGGNEQYF. The CDR3 nucleotides read TGTGCCAGCAGCTTGTATAGCGGGGGTAACGAGCAGTACTTC. Full variable domain (rest looked up from reference TRBV7-2 and TRBJ2-7): GAGVSQSPSNKVTEKGKDVELRCDPISGHTALYWYRQSLGQGLEFLIYFQGNSAPDKSGLPSDRFSAERTGGSVSTLTIQRTQQEDSAVYLCASSLYSGGNEQYFGPGTRLTVT.